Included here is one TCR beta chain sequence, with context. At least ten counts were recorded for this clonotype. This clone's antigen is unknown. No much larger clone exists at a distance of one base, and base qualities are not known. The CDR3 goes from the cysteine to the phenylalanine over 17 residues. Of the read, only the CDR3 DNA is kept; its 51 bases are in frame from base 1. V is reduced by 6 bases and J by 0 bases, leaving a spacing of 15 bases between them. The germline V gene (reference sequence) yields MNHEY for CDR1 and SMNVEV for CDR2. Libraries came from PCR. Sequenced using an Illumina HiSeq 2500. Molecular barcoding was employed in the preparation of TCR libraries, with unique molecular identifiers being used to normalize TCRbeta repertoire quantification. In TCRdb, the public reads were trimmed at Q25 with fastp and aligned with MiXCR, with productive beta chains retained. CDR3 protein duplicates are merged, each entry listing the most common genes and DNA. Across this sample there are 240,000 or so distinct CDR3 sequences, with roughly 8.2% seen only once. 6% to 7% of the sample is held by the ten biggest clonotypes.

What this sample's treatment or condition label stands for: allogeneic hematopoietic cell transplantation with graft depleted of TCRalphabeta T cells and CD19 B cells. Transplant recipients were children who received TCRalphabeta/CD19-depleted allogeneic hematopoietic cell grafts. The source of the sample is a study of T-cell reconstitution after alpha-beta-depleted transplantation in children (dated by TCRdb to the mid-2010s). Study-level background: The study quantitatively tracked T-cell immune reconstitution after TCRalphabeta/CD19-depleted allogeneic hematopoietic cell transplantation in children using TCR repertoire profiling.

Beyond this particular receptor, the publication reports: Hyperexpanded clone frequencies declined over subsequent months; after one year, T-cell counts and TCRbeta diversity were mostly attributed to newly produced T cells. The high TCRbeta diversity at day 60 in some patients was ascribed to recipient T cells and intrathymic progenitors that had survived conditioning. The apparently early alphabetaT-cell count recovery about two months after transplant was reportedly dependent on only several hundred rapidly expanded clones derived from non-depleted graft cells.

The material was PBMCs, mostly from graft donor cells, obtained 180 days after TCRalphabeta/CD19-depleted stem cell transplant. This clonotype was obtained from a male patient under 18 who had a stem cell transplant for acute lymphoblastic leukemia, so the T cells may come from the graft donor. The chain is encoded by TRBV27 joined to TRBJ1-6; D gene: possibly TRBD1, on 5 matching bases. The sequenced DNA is TGTGCCAGCAGCCGGGACCTTAGGAGCTCCTATAATTCACCCCTCCACTTT. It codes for CASSRDLRSSYNSPLHF.